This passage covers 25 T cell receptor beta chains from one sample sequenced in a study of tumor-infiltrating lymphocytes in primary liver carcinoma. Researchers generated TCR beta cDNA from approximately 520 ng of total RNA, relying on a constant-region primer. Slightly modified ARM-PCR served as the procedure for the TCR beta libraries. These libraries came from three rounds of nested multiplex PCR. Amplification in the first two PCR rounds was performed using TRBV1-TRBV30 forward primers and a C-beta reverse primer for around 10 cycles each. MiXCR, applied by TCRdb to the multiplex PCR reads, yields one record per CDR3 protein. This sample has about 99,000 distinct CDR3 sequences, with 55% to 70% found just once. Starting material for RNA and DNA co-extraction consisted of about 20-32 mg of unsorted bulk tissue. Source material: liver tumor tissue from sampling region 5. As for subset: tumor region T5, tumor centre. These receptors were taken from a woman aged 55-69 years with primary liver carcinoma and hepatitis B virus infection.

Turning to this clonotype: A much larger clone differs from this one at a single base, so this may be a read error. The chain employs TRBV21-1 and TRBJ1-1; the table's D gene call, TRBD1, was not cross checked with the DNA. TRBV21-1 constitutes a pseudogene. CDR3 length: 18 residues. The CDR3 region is CASYFSFGDRGENTEAFF. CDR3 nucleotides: TGTGCCAGCTACTTTTCTTTCGGGGACCGGGGGGAGAACACTGAAGCTTTCTTT.

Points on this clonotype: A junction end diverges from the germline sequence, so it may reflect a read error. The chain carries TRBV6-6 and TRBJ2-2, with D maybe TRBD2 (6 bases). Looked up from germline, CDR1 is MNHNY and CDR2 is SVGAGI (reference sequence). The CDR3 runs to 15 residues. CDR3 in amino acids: CTRLGSSGLTGELFF. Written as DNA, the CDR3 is TGTACCAGACTCGGGTCCAGCGGGTTAACCGGGGAGCTGTTTTTT.

Here the CDR3 reads CASSGTSGDGSFNEQFF. CDR3 coding DNA: TGCGCCAGCAGCGGGACTAGCGGGGATGGGTCGTTCAATGAGCAGTTCTTC. The chain uses TRBV4-1 and TRBJ2-1; 13 bases match TRBD2. Trimming cost V 5 bases and J 6 bases; bases outside gene matches: 10. The V gene's germline CDR1 is MGHRA and CDR2 YSYEKL. This CDR3 spans 17 amino acids.

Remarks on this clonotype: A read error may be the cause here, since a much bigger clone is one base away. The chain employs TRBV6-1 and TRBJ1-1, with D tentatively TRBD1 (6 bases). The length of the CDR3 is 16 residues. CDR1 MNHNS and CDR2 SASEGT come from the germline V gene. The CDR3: CASSELGGISNAEAFF. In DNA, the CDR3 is TGTGCCAGCAGTGAATTAGGGGGGATTTCGAACGCTGAAGCTTTCTTT.

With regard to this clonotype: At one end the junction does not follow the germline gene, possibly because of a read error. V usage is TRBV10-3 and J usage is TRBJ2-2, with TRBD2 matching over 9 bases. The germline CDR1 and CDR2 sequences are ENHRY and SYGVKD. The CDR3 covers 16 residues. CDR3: CANSALAGTNTGELLF. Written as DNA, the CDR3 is TGTGCCAACAGCGCTCTAGCGGGAACGAACACCGGGGAGCTGTTGTTT.

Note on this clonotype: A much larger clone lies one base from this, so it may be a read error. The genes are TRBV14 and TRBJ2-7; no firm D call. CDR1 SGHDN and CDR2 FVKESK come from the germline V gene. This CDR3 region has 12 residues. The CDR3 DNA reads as TGTGCCACCAGCCGCACAGCCTACGAGCAGTACTTC. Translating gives CATSRTAYEQYF. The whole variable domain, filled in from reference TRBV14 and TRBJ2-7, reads EAGVTQFPSHSVIEKGQTVTLRCDPISGHDNLYWYRRVMGKEIKFLLHFVKESKQDESGMPNNRFLAERTGGTYSTLKVQPAELEDSGVYFCATSRTAYEQYFGPGTRLTVT.

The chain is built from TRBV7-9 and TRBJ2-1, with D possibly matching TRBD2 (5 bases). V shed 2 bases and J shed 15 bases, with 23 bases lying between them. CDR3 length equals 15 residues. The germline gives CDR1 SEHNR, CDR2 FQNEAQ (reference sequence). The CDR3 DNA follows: TGTGCCAGCAGCTTATTGGCCGGGGTAGCATCTCCGTGGTTCTTC. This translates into CASSLLAGVASPWFF.

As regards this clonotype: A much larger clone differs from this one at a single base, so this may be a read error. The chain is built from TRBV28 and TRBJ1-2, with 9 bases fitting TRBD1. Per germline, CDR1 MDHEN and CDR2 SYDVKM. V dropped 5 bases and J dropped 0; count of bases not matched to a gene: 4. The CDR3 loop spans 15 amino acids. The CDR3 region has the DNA TGTGCCAGCAGTCGACAGGGGGTGACTAACTATGGCTACACCTTC. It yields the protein CASSRQGVTNYGYTF.

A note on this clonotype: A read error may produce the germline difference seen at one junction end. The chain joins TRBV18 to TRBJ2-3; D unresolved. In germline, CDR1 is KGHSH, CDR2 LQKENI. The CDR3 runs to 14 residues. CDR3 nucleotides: TGTGCCAGCCCACCACCGGGCCGTACAGATACGCAGTATTTT. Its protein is CASPPPGRTDTQYF.

The CDR3 DNA follows: TGCAGCGCCCCTGGTCAGACGGGAAATGAGCAGTTCTTC. Its translation is CSAPGQTGNEQFF. J is TRBJ2-1 and V is TRBV29-1; TRBD2 is a possible D gene (5 bases). The germline V gene encodes CDR1 SQVTM and CDR2 ANQGSEA. The V and J ends lost 7 bases and 7 bases respectively, with 17 bases between them. The CDR3 is made up of 13 amino acids.

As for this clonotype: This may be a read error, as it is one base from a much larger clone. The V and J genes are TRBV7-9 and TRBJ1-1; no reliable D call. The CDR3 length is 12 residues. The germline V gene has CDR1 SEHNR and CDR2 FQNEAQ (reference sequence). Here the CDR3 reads CASNLVEAEAFF. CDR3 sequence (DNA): TGTGCCAGCAACTTAGTGGAGGCTGAAGCTTTCTTT.

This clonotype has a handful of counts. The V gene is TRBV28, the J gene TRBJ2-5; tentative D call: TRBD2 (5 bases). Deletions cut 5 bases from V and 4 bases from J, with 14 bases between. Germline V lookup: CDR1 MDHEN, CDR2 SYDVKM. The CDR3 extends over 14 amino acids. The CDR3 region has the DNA TGTGCCAGCAGTCCTCCTAGCAAGGGAGAGACCCAGTACTTC. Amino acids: CASSPPSKGETQYF.

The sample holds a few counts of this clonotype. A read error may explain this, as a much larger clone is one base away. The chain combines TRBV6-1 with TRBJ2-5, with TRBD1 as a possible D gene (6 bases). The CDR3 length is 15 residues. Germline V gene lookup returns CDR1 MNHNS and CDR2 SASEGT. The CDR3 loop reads CAGSELGAGEETQYF. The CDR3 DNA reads TGTGCCGGCAGTGAATTGGGGGCTGGGGAGGAGACCCAGTACTTC.

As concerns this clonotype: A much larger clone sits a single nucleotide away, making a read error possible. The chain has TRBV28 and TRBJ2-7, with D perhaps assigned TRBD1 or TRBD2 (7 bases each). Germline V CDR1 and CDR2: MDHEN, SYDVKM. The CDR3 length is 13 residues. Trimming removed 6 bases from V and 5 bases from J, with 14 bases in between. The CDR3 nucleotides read TGTGCCAGCAGATTGGGAGGGGGCGACGAGCAGTACTTC. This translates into CASRLGGGDEQYF.

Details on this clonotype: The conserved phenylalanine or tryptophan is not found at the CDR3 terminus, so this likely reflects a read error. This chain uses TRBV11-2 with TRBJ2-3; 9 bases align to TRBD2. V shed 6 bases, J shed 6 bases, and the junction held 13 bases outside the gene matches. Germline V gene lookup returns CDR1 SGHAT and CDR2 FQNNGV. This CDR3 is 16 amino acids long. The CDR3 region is CASREGPSGMRDTQYS. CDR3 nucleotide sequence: TGTGCCAGCAGAGAGGGGCCTAGCGGGATGCGGGATACGCAGTATTCT.

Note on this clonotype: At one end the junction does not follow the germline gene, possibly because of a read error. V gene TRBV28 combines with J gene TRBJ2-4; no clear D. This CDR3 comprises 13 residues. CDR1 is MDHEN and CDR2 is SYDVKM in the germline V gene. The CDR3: CASNSSAIRVVDF. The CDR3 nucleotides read TGTGCCAGCAACTCAAGCGCGATTAGGGTCGTGGACTTC.

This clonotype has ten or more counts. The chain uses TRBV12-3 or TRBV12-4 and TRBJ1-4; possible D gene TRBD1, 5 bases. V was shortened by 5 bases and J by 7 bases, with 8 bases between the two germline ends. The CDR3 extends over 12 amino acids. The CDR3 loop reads CASSPGGEKLFF. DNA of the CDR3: TGTGCCAGCAGTCCCGGGGGTGAAAAACTGTTTTTT.

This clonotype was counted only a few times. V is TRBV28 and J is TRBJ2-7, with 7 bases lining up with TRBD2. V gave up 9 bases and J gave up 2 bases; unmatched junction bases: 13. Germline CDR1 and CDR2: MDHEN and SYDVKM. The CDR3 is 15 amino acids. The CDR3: CASFSREERAYEQYF. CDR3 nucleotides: TGTGCCAGTTTCAGTCGGGAGGAGAGGGCCTACGAGCAGTACTTC.

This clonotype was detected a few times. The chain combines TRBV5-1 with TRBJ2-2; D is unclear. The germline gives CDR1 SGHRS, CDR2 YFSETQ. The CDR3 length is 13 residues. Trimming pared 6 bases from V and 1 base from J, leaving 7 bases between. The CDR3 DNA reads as TGCGCCAGCAATGCCGGGAACACCGGGGAGCTGTTTTTT. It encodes CASNAGNTGELFF.

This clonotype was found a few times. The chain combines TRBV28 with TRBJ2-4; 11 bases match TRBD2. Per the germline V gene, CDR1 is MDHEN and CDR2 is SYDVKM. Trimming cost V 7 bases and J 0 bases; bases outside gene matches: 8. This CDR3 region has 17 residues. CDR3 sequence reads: CASTGLAVHLAKNIQYF. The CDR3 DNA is TGTGCCAGCACGGGACTAGCGGTGCATCTAGCCAAAAACATTCAGTACTTC.

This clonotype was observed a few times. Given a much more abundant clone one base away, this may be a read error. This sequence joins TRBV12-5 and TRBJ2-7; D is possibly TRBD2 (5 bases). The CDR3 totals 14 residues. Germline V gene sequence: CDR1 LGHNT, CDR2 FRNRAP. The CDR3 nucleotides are TGTGTTAGTGGTTTGGGCACTAGAACATACGAGCAGTACTTC. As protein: CVSGLGTRTYEQYF.

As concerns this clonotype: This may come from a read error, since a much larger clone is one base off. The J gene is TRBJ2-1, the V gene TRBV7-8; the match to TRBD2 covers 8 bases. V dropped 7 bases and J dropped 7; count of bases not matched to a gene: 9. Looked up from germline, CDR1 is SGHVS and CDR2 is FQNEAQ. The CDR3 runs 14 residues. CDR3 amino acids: CASNHREGRNEQFF. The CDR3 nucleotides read TGTGCCAGCAACCACCGGGAGGGGAGGAATGAGCAGTTCTTC.

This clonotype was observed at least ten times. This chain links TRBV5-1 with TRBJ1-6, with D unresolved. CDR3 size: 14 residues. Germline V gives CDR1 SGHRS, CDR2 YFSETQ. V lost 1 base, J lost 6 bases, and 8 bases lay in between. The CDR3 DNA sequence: TGCGCCAGCAGCTTGTTGAGTCTTAATTCACCCCTCCACTTT. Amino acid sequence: CASSLLSLNSPLHF. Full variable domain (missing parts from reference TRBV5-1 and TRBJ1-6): KAGVTQTPRYLIKTRGQQVTLSCSPISGHRSVSWYQQTPGQGLQFLFEYFSETQRNKGNFPGRFSGRQFSNSRSEMNVSTLELGDSALYLCASSLLSLNSPLHFGNGTRLTVT.

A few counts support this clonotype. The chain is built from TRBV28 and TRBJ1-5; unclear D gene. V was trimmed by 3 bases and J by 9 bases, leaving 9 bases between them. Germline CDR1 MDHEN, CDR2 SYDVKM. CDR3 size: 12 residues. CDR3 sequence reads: CASSFLKGPQHF. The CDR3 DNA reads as TGTGCCAGCAGTTTTCTAAAAGGGCCCCAGCATTTT.

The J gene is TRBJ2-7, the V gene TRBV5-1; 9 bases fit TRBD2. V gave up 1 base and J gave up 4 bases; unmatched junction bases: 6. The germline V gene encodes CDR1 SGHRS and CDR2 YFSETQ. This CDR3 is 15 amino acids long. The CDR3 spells CASSLMAGGTYEQYF. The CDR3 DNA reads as TGCGCCAGCAGCTTGATGGCGGGAGGGACGTACGAGCAGTACTTC.